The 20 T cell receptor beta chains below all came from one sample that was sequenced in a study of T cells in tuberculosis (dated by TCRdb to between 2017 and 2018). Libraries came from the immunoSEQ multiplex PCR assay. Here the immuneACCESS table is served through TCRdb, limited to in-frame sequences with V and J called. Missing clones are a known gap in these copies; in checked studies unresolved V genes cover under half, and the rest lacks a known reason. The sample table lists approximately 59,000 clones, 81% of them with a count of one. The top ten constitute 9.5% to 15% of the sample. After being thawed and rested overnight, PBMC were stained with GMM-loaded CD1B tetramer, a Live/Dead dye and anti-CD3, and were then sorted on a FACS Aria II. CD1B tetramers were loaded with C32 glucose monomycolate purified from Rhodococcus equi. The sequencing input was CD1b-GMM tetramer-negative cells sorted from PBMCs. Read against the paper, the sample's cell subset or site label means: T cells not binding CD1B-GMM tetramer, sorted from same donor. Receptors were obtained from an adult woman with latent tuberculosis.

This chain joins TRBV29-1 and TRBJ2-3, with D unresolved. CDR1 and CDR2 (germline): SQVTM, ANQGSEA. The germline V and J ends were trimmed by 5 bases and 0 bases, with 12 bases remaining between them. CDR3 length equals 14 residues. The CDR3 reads CSVSPVPSTDTQYF. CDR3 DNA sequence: TGCAGCGTTTCGCCAGTCCCTAGCACAGATACGCAGTATTTT.

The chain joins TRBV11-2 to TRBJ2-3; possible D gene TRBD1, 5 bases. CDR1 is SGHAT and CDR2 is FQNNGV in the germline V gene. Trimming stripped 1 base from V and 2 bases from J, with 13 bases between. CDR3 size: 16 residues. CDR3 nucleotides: TGTGCCAGCAGCTTAGTAGCAGGGATAGACACAGATACGCAGTATTTT. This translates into CASSLVAGIDTDTQYF.

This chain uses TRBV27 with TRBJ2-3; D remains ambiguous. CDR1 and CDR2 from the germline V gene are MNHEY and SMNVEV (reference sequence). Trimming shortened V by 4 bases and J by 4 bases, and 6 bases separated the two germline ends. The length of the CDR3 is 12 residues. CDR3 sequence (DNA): TGTGCCAGCAGTTCTCCCCCAGATACGCAGTATTTT. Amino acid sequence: CASSSPPDTQYF.

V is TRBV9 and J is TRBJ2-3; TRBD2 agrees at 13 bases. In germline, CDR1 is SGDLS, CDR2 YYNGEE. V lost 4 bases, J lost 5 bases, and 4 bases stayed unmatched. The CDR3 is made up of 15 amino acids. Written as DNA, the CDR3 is TGTGCCAGCAGCCAGACTAGCGGGGGGAAAGATACGCAGTATTTT. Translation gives CASSQTSGGKDTQYF.

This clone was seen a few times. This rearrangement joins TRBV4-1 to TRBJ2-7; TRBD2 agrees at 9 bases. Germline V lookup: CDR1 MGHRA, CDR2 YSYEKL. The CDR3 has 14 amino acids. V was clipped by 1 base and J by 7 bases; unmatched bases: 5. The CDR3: CASSQVGLAREQYF. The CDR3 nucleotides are TGCGCCAGCAGCCAAGTTGGACTAGCGAGGGAGCAGTACTTC.

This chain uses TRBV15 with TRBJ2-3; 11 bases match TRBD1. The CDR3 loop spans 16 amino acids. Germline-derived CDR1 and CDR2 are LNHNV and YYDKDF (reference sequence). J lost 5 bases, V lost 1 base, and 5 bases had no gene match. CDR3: CATSRGPGTGGDTQYF. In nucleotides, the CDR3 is TGTGCCACCAGCAGAGGCCCCGGGACAGGGGGAGATACGCAGTATTTT. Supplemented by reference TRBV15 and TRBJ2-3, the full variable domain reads DAMVIQNPRYQVTQFGKPVTLSCSQTLNHNVMYWYQQKSSQAPKLLFHYYDKDFNNEADTPDNFQSRRPNTSFCFLDIRSPGLGDTAMYLCATSRGPGTGGDTQYFGPGTRLTVL.

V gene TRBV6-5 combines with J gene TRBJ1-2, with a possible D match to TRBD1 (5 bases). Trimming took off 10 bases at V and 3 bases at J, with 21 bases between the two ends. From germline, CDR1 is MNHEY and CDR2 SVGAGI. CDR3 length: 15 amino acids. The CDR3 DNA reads TGTGCCAAGCAACCCCAGGGCTGGCGAGACTATGGCTACACCTTC. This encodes CAKQPQGWRDYGYTF.

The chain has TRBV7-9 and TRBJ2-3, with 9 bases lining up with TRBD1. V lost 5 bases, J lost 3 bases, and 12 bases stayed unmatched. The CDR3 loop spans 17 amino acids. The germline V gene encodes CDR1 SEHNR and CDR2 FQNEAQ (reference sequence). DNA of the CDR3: TGTGCCAGCAGCGGCCGTACAGGGGGCTGGCGGACAGATACGCAGTATTTT. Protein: CASSGRTGGWRTDTQYF. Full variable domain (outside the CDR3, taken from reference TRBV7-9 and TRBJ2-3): DTGVSQNPRHKITKRGQNVTFRCDPISEHNRLYWYRQTLGQGPEFLTYFQNEAQLEKSRLLSDRFSAERPKGSFSTLEIQRTEQGDSAMYLCASSGRTGGWRTDTQYFGPGTRLTVL.

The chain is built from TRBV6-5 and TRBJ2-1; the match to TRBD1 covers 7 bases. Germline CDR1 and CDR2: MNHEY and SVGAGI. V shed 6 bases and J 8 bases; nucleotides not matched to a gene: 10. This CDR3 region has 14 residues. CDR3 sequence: CASSLQGRGYEQFF. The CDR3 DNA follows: TGTGCCAGCAGCCTACAGGGGAGAGGGTATGAGCAGTTCTTC.

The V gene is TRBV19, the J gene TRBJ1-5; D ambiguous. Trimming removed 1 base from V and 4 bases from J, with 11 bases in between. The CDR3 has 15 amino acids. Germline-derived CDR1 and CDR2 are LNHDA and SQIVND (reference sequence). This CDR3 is CASSIGTGKNQPQHF. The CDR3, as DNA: TGTGCCAGTAGTATAGGGACGGGGAAAAATCAGCCCCAGCATTTT. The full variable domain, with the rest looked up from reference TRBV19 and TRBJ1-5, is DGGITQSPKYLFRKEGQNVTLSCEQNLNHDAMYWYRQDPGQGLRLIYYSQIVNDFQKGDIAEGYSVSREKKESFPLTVTSAQKNPTAFYLCASSIGTGKNQPQHFGDGTRLSIL.

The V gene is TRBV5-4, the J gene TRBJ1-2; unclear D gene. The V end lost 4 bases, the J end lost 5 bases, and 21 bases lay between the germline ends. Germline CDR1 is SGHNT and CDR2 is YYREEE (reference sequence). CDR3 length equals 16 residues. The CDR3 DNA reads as TGTGCCAGCAGCCCCCCTGGGTCCAGCGCGATTTATGGCTACACCTTC. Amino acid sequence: CASSPPGSSAIYGYTF.

The CDR3 spells CASTQTSGRVEQYF. CDR3 sequence (DNA): TGCGCCAGCACTCAGACTAGCGGGAGGGTGGAGCAGTACTTC. The chain is built from TRBV5-1 and TRBJ2-7; 14 bases match TRBD2. V lost 6 bases and J lost 7; bases outside the gene matches: 6. Germline assignment: CDR1 SGHRS and CDR2 YFSETQ. This CDR3 is 14 amino acids long. Variable domain in full (rest from reference TRBV5-1 and TRBJ2-7): KAGVTQTPRYLIKTRGQQVTLSCSPISGHRSVSWYQQTPGQGLQFLFEYFSETQRNKGNFPGRFSGRQFSNSRSEMNVSTLELGDSALYLCASTQTSGRVEQYFGPGTRLTVT.

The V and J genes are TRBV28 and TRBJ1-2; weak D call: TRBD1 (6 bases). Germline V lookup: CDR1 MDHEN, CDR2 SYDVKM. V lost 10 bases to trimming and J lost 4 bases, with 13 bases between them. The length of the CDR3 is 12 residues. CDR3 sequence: CATTGLRYGYTF. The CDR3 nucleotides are TGTGCCACCACAGGGCTCCGCTATGGCTACACCTTC.

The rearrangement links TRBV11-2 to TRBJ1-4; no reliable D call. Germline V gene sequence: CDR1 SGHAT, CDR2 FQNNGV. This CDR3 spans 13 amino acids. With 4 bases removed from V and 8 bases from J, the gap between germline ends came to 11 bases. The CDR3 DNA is TGTGCCAGCAGCTCAAACCCGAGCGAAAAACTGTTTTTT. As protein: CASSSNPSEKLFF.

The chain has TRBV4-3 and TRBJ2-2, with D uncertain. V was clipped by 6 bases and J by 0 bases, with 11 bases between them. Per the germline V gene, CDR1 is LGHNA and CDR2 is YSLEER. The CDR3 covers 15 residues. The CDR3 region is CASRPGYANTGELFF. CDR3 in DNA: TGCGCCAGCAGGCCGGGTTACGCGAACACCGGGGAGCTGTTTTTT.

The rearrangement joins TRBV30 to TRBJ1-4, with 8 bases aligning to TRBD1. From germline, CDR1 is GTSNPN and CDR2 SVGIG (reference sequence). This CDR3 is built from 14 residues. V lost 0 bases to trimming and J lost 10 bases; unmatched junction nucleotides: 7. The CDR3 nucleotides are TGTGCCTGGAGTGTACGACAGGGGACGGTAAAACTGTTTTTT. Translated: CAWSVRQGTVKLFF.

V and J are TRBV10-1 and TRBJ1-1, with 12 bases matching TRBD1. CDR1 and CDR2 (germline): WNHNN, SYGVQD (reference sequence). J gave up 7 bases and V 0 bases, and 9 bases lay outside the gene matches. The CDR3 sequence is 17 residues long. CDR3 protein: CASSESIGDRGRIEAFF. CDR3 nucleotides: TGCGCCAGCAGTGAGTCGATAGGGGACAGGGGGCGGATTGAAGCTTTCTTT.

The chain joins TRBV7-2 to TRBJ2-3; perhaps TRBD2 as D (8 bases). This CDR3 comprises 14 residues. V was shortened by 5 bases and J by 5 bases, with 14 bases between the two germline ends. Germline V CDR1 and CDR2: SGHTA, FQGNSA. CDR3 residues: CASSIGGDRDTQYF. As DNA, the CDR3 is TGTGCCAGCAGCATCGGGGGGGACAGAGATACGCAGTATTTT.

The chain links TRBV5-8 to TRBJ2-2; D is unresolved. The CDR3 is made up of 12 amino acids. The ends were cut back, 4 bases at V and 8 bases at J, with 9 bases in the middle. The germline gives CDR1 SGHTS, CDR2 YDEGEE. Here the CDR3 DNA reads TGTGCCAGCAGCCCTATCGTGGGGGAGCTGTTTTTT. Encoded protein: CASSPIVGELFF.

CDR3 sequence: CASRTGLSNTEAFF. The CDR3 bases are TGTGCCAGCAGAACGGGACTCTCGAACACTGAAGCTTTCTTT. The chain has TRBV28 and TRBJ1-1; D may be TRBD1 (5 bases). This CDR3 has 14 amino acids. Germline CDR1 MDHEN, CDR2 SYDVKM. The V gene lost 6 bases and the J gene lost 1 base, with 12 bases spanning the gap. Together with reference TRBV28 and TRBJ1-1, the CDR3 gives the full variable domain: DVKVTQSSRYLVKRTGEKVFLECVQDMDHENMFWYRQDPGLGLRLIYFSYDVKMKEKGDIPEGYSVSREKKERFSLILESASTNQTSMYLCASRTGLSNTEAFFGQGTRLTVV.